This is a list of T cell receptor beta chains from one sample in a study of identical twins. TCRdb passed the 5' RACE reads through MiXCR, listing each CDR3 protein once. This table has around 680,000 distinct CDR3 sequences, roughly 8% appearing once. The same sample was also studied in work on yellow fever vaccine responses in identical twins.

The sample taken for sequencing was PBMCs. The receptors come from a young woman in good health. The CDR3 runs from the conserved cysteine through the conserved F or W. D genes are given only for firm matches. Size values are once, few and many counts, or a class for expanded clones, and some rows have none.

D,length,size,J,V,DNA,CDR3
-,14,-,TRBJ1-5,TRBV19,TGTGCCAGTAGTAGCTCCAGGTCCAATCAGCCCCAGCATTTT,CASSSSRSNQPQHF
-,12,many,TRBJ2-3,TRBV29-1,TGCAGCGTAAACCTAGCACCAGATACGCAGTATTTT,CSVNLAPDTQYF
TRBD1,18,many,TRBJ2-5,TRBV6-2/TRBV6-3,TGTGCCAGCAGTTACTCGATTTGGGACAGCAAACAGCAAGAGACCCAGTACTTC,CASSYSIWDSKQQETQYF
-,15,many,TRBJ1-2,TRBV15,TGTGCCACCAGCAGAGATCCTAGAACCGACTATGGCTACACCTTC,CATSRDPRTDYGYTF
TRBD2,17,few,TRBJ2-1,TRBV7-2,TGTGCCAGTAGTATACCGGGACTAGCCCTAGGCGGACATGAGCAGTTCTTC,CASSIPGLALGGHEQFF
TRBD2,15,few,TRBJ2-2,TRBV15,TGTGCCACCAGCACTACTAGCGGGAGGGTCGGGGAGCTGTTTTTT,CATSTTSGRVGELFF
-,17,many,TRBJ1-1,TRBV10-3,TGTGCCATCAGTGGTCCGGGACACTCCACAACGAACACTGAAGCTTTCTTT,CAISGPGHSTTNTEAFF
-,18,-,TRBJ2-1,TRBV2,TGTGCCTGCAGTTTATCTCCTAGCGCGACCGGCTCCTACAATGAGCAGTTCTTC,CACSLSPSATGSYNEQFF
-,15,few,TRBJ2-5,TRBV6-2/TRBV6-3,TGTGCCAGCAGCCCTACGGTAGGAGCCCAAGAGACCCAGTACTTC,CASSPTVGAQETQYF
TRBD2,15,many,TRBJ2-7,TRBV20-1,TGCAGTGCTAGACCCCGAGGTAGCGGGAGCTACGAGCAGTACTTC,CSARPRGSGSYEQYF
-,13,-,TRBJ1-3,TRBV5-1,TGCGCCAGCACCTGGGACGTTGGAAACACCATATATTTC,CASTWDVGNTIYF
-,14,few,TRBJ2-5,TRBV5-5,TGTGCCAGCAGCTTCAGGGCTATGGCGGAGACCCAGTACTTC,CASSFRAMAETQYF
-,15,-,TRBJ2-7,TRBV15,TGTGCCACCAGCAGAGATACAGCGCATAGGAACGAGCAGTACTTC,CATSRDTAHRNEQYF